These 32 T cell receptor beta chains share one sample of origin, sequenced in a study of human T cells and chemical hapten exposure. In TCRdb, the RACE reads were re-called with MiXCR into one record per CDR3 protein. The data show roughly 190,000 distinct CDR3 sequences, about 20% seen once. The time point was: patch test 1, 2 weeks after DPC sensitization. Treatment: therapeutic diphenylcyclopropenone sensitization with weekly scalp DPC. The sample consisted of whole blood, taken in connection with sensitization to the hapten diphenylcyclopropenone (DPC). These receptors all come from a woman aged 50 to 60 with alopecia areata. Some clones in this sample may be carry-over from other donors' samples.

A few counts support this clonotype. The V gene is TRBV10-3, the J gene TRBJ2-7; D unresolved. The CDR3 covers 16 residues. Germline V gene data show CDR1 as ENHRY and CDR2 as SYGVKD. V was trimmed by 0 bases and J by 2 bases, leaving 14 bases between them. The CDR3 DNA reads TGTGCCATCAGTGAGTCCCCAAGCAGCTATCCCTACGAGCAGTACTTC. Translated, it gives CAISESPSSYPYEQYF.

This clonotype was counted a few times. This rearrangement joins TRBV7-9 to TRBJ2-5; 8 bases agree with TRBD2. The V segment lost 5 bases and the J segment 1 base; nucleotides outside the gene matches: 6. The CDR3 spans 15 residues. The germline gives CDR1 SEHNR, CDR2 FQNEAQ (reference sequence). The chain's CDR3 is CASSRPLAGQETQYF. The DNA of the CDR3 is TGTGCCAGCAGCCGACCCCTAGCGGGCCAAGAGACCCAGTACTTC.

This clonotype was detected a few times. The rearrangement joins TRBV18 to TRBJ2-3, with 12 bases that match TRBD2. The V gene's germline CDR1 is KGHSH and CDR2 LQKENI. This CDR3 contains 16 residues. After removal of 3 bases from V and 4 bases from J, the junction contained 5 bases not matched to a gene. CDR3: CASSPGLAGMADTQYF. CDR3 bases: TGTGCCAGCTCACCCGGACTAGCGGGAATGGCAGATACGCAGTATTTT.

The genes are TRBV12-3 or TRBV12-4 and TRBJ1-3; tentatively, D is TRBD1 (5 bases). The germline V and J ends were trimmed by 5 bases and 0 bases, with 8 bases remaining between them. The CDR3 totals 14 residues. This CDR3 is CASSGTGSGNTIYF. CDR3 nucleotide sequence: TGTGCCAGCAGTGGGACGGGCTCTGGAAACACCATATATTTT.

This clonotype was seen a handful of times. V and J are TRBV20-1 and TRBJ1-2, with unresolved D. The CDR3 spans 15 residues. Trimming stripped 0 bases from V and 0 bases from J, with 11 bases between. The germline V gene has CDR1 DFQATT and CDR2 SNEGSKA (reference sequence). The CDR3 DNA reads as TGCAGTGCTAGAGATCAGGAGGTCTCTAACTATGGCTACACCTTC. Protein product: CSARDQEVSNYGYTF.

The chain couples TRBV18 to TRBJ1-2, with unresolved D. V was pared by 4 bases and J by 0 bases, with 9 bases between. CDR1 and CDR2 from the germline V gene are KGHSH and LQKENI. CDR3 size: 14 residues. CDR3 residues: CASSLDLTNYGYTF. The CDR3 DNA sequence: TGTGCCAGCTCACTAGACCTTACTAACTATGGCTACACCTTC.

This clonotype was recorded a few times. The chain combines TRBV20-1 with TRBJ2-3; 8 nucleotides agree with TRBD2. Germline V gene sequence: CDR1 DFQATT, CDR2 SNEGSKA (reference sequence). The CDR3 totals 14 residues. After removal of 6 bases from V and 1 base from J, the junction contained 6 bases not matched to a gene. This CDR3 reads CSASAGVGTDTQYF. The CDR3 DNA reads TGCAGTGCGTCAGCGGGAGTGGGCACAGATACGCAGTATTTT.

This clonotype was picked up a small number of times. The rearrangement links TRBV12-3 or TRBV12-4 to TRBJ2-3; D is unresolved. The V end was cut by 4 bases, the J end by 4 bases, with 15 bases between. The CDR3 length is 15 residues. CDR3 DNA: TGTGCCAGCAGTTCACTGGTAGTTTCCCCAGATACGCAGTATTTT. Amino acids: CASSSLVVSPDTQYF.

This chain connects TRBV18 to TRBJ2-5; no reliable D call. Per the germline V gene, CDR1 is KGHSH and CDR2 is LQKENI. Trimming took 4 bases from V and 7 from J, leaving 13 bases between them. The CDR3 contains 13 residues. The CDR3 DNA reads as TGTGCCAGCTCACAGGAGTTCTCAGGGACCCAGTACTTC. Translating it yields CASSQEFSGTQYF.

The chain combines TRBV29-1 with TRBJ2-1; 11 nucleotides match TRBD2. This CDR3 region has 17 residues. Trimming at V came to 0 bases and at J to 4 bases, leaving 8 bases not matched to a gene. Germline V gene sequence: CDR1 SQVTM, CDR2 ANQGSEA. The CDR3 region has the DNA TGCAGCGTTGAAGATCTAGTAGCGGGAGGGGCGTACAATGAGCAGTTCTTC. It is translated as CSVEDLVAGGAYNEQFF.

J is TRBJ2-6 and V is TRBV5-1; D is ambiguous. The germline V gene has CDR1 SGHRS and CDR2 YFSETQ. This CDR3 contains 15 residues. With 0 bases removed from V and 3 bases from J, the gap between germline ends came to 7 bases. DNA for the CDR3: TGCGCCAGCAGCTTGGCCGACTTTGGGGCCAACGTCCTGACTTTC. Protein product: CASSLADFGANVLTF.

This clonotype appeared a few times. The rearrangement uses TRBV6-1 and TRBJ1-5, with D perhaps TRBD1 (5 bases). The CDR3 covers 13 residues. V gave up 3 bases and J gave up 7 bases, with 10 bases separating them. CDR1 MNHNS and CDR2 SASEGT come from the germline V gene. CDR3 DNA: TGTGCCAGCAGTGATAGACAGTTCCAGCCCCAGCATTTT. It translates to CASSDRQFQPQHF.

This clonotype was recorded a few times. V gene TRBV20-1 combines with J gene TRBJ1-2; D unresolved. V was clipped by 4 bases and J by 6 bases, with 3 bases between them. This CDR3 spans 9 amino acids. CDR1 DFQATT and CDR2 SNEGSKA come from the germline V gene (reference sequence). CDR3 coding DNA: TGCAGTGCTACCGATGGCTACACCTTC. Its protein is CSATDGYTF.

This clonotype occurred a few times. This rearrangement joins TRBV27 to TRBJ2-2, with 11 bases fitting TRBD2. Germline-derived CDR1 and CDR2 are MNHEY and SMNVEV (reference sequence). CDR3 length: 17 residues. J gave up 7 bases and V 2 bases, and 9 bases lay outside the gene matches. In DNA form, the CDR3 reads TGTGCCAGCAGTTTAAGGCTAGCGGGAGGAGTAGGCGGGGAGCTGTTTTTT. Amino acid sequence: CASSLRLAGGVGGELFF.

The rearrangement links TRBV2 to TRBJ2-1, with D possibly matching TRBD2 (6 bases). The CDR3 spans 15 residues. Germline V gene sequence: CDR1 SNHLY, CDR2 FYNNEI. Trimming took 4 bases from V and 4 from J, leaving 14 bases between them. CDR3 sequence reads: CASSGDRGIYNEQFF. The DNA of the CDR3 is TGTGCCAGCAGTGGGGACCGGGGGATTTACAATGAGCAGTTCTTC.

This clonotype was counted only a few times. The rearrangement joins TRBV7-9 to TRBJ1-3, with 8 bases fitting TRBD1. Germline CDR1 SEHNR, CDR2 FQNEAQ (reference sequence). The V segment lost 5 bases and the J segment 1 base; nucleotides outside the gene matches: 1. The CDR3 runs 14 residues. The CDR3 sequence: CASSRTGSGNTIYF. The CDR3 region has the DNA TGTGCCAGCAGCCGGACAGGGTCTGGAAACACCATATATTTT. Looking up the rest from reference TRBV7-9 and TRBJ1-3 gives the full variable domain: DTGVSQNPRHKITKRGQNVTFRCDPISEHNRLYWYRQTLGQGPEFLTYFQNEAQLEKSRLLSDRFSAERPKGSFSTLEIQRTEQGDSAMYLCASSRTGSGNTIYFGEGSWLTVV.

The chain employs TRBV7-9 and TRBJ2-7, with 10 bases identical to TRBD2. J was trimmed by 1 base and V by 7 bases; bases with no gene match: 7. The germline gives CDR1 SEHNR, CDR2 FQNEAQ (reference sequence). This CDR3 is built from 15 residues. The CDR3 spells CASMGTSDLSYEQYF. DNA for the CDR3: TGTGCCAGCATGGGGACTAGCGATTTGTCCTACGAGCAGTACTTC.

This clonotype appeared a few times. The chain recombines TRBV6-5 with TRBJ2-1, with 11 bases lining up with TRBD2. With 6 bases clipped from V and 2 bases from J, the junction kept 9 bases outside the gene matches. The CDR3 covers 17 residues. Germline V gives CDR1 MNHEY, CDR2 SVGAGI. The CDR3 sequence: CASRVWSSGRTYNEQFF. The CDR3, as DNA: TGTGCCAGCAGAGTCTGGTCTAGCGGGAGGACCTACAATGAGCAGTTCTTC.

Many counts were recorded for this clonotype. The gene calls are TRBV5-1 and TRBJ2-7, with TRBD1 as a possible D gene (5 bases). Germline CDR1 and CDR2: SGHRS and YFSETQ. The CDR3 loop spans 11 amino acids. Trimming removed 4 bases from V and 6 bases from J, with 8 bases in between. The CDR3 region is CASSAQGEQYF. The CDR3 DNA reads as TGCGCCAGCAGCGCCCAGGGCGAGCAGTACTTC.

This clonotype was found many times. The chain couples TRBV29-1 to TRBJ2-2; 7 positions agree with TRBD1. Germline CDR1 SQVTM, CDR2 ANQGSEA. V trimming: 7 bases; J trimming: 5 bases; junction bases outside the gene matches: 7. CDR3 length: 13 amino acids. This CDR3 is CSARQGMTGELFF. CDR3 sequence (DNA): TGCAGCGCTAGACAGGGTATGACCGGGGAGCTGTTTTTT.

This clonotype was found a few times. The chain employs TRBV7-9 and TRBJ2-7; D is perhaps TRBD1 (5 bases). Germline lookup yields CDR1 SEHNR and CDR2 FQNEAQ (reference sequence). Trimming pared 2 bases from V and 6 bases from J, leaving 11 bases between. The CDR3 spans 13 residues. The CDR3 DNA follows: TGTGCCAGCAGCTTATCACAGGTACCCGAGCAGTACTTC. As protein: CASSLSQVPEQYF.

This clonotype was seen a handful of times. The chain combines TRBV6-1 with TRBJ1-3; D is unresolved. The length of the CDR3 is 11 residues. Trimming removed 8 bases at V and 0 bases at J, with 2 bases between. Germline loops: CDR1 MNHNS, CDR2 SASEGT. CDR3 DNA: TGTGCCAGCGTCTCTGGAAACACCATATATTTT. It codes for CASVSGNTIYF.

In its sample, this clonotype was seen many times. The chain recombines TRBV7-2 with TRBJ1-2; a weak D match, TRBD1 (6 bases). V was pared by 9 bases and J by 4 bases, with 12 bases between. The CDR3 has 12 amino acids. Germline-derived CDR1 and CDR2 are SGHTA and FQGNSA. The DNA of the CDR3 is TGTGCCAGACAGGGTCAGCTCTATGGCTACACCTTC. Translation: CARQGQLYGYTF.

This chain uses TRBV11-2 with TRBJ2-1; 8 bases are a match to TRBD2. The CDR3 sequence is 13 residues long. V shed 5 bases and J 6 bases; nucleotides not matched to a gene: 3. Germline loops: CDR1 SGHAT, CDR2 FQNNGV. In nucleotides, the CDR3 is TGTGCCAGCAGCCCGGGACTAGTCAATGAGCAGTTCTTC. Residues: CASSPGLVNEQFF.

The sample holds a few counts of this clonotype. J is TRBJ1-5 and V is TRBV11-3; D gene uncertain. The CDR3 contains 15 residues. Trimming took off 0 bases at V and 7 bases at J, with 13 bases between the two ends. Germline CDR1 is SGHNT and CDR2 is YENEEA. The CDR3 spells CASSLDGRVGQPQHF. The CDR3 nucleotides are TGTGCCAGCAGCTTAGATGGGAGGGTCGGGCAGCCCCAGCATTTT. The whole variable domain, filled in from reference TRBV11-3 and TRBJ1-5, reads EAGVVQSPRYKIIEKKQPVAFWCNPISGHNTLYWYLQNLGQGPELLIRYENEEAVDDSQLPKDRFSAERLKGVDSTLKIQPAELGDSAVYLCASSLDGRVGQPQHFGDGTRLSIL.

The rearrangement links TRBV20-1 to TRBJ1-3; D unresolved. The CDR3 has 11 residues. CDR1 and CDR2 (germline): DFQATT, SNEGSKA (reference sequence). The germline V and J ends were trimmed by 0 bases and 8 bases, with 5 bases remaining between them. CDR3 sequence: CSAREGYTIYF. The CDR3 DNA sequence: TGCAGTGCTAGAGAAGGATACACCATATATTTT.

This clonotype was counted a few times. The V and J genes are TRBV24-1 and TRBJ2-5; D possibly uses TRBD1 or TRBD2 (5 bases each). The CDR3 runs to 13 residues. Trimming stripped 8 bases from V and 5 bases from J, with 14 bases between. The germline V gene has CDR1 KGHDR and CDR2 SFDVKD. The CDR3 region is CATKSTREETQYF. CDR3 sequence (DNA): TGTGCCACCAAAAGCACCAGGGAGGAGACCCAGTACTTC.

This clonotype was counted a few times. J is TRBJ2-1 and V is TRBV30; D may be TRBD2 (6 bases). Germline loops: CDR1 GTSNPN, CDR2 SVGIG (reference sequence). The CDR3 consists of 14 residues. V was cut by 0 bases and J by 6 bases, with 12 bases left in between. This CDR3 reads CAWSVLAPTNEQFF. DNA for the CDR3: TGTGCCTGGAGTGTACTAGCACCGACCAATGAGCAGTTCTTC.

This clonotype occurred many times. The rearrangement uses TRBV19 and TRBJ2-3, with D perhaps assigned TRBD1 or TRBD2 (5 bases each). This CDR3 is 13 amino acids long. Germline V lookup: CDR1 LNHDA, CDR2 SQIVND (reference sequence). Between the trimmed V and J ends, which lost 3 bases and 1 base, there was a span of 5 bases. Written as DNA, the CDR3 is TGTGCCAGTAGTATGGGGGGCACAGATACGCAGTATTTT. The encoded protein is CASSMGGTDTQYF.

This clonotype was detected many times. The genes are TRBV2 and TRBJ2-2, with D uncertain. Trimming cost V 5 bases and J 4 bases, with 20 bases left between them. The CDR3 sequence is 17 residues long. Germline V gene data show CDR1 as SNHLY and CDR2 as FYNNEI. CDR3 sequence reads: CASSPLYSSDGTGELFF. Here the CDR3 DNA reads TGTGCCAGCAGTCCGCTTTATTCAAGCGACGGCACCGGGGAGCTGTTTTTT.

This clonotype occurred a few times. The chain uses TRBV6-6 and TRBJ2-1; weak D call: TRBD2 (5 bases). Per germline, CDR1 MNHNY and CDR2 SVGAGI (reference sequence). The CDR3 length is 12 residues. V lost 7 bases, J lost 9 bases, and 13 bases lay in between. CDR3 sequence reads: CASTLPEGEQFF. CDR3 bases: TGTGCCAGCACCCTGCCTGAGGGTGAGCAGTTCTTC.

The rearrangement uses TRBV20-1 and TRBJ2-3, with D possibly being TRBD2 (6 bases). Trimming left V 0 bases short and J 5 bases short, with 12 bases between. The CDR3 totals 14 residues. Per the germline V gene, CDR1 is DFQATT and CDR2 is SNEGSKA (reference sequence). The CDR3 reads CSARDGTGVDTQYF. Written as DNA, the CDR3 is TGCAGTGCTAGAGATGGAACGGGAGTAGATACGCAGTATTTT.